The 6 T cell receptor beta chains below come from one sample, sequenced in a study of Graves' ophthalmopathy and Graves' hyperthyroidism. The authors amplified TCR beta CDR3 regions from RNA transcripts. Investigators did first-round RT-PCR with HTBI primers, then second-round multiplex PCR. TCRdb passed the multiplex PCR reads through MiXCR, listing each CDR3 protein once. This sample carries 200,000 to 250,000 distinct CDR3 sequences, 45% of them seen once, and the ten largest clones take about half. Sequencing was done on a sample of peripheral blood. All receptors come from an adult man with Graves' ophthalmopathy.

The chain carries TRBV9 and TRBJ1-1; D call uncertain. The CDR3 length is 15 residues. Germline CDR1 reads SGDLS; CDR2 reads YYNGEE. Trimming removed 1 base from V and 5 bases from J, with 15 bases in between. CDR3 nucleotide sequence: TGTGCCAGCAGCGTATCAGCTTCCATGGCAACTGAAGCTTTCTTT. Translated: CASSVSASMATEAFF.

The CDR3 here is CSTQRRARETQYF. The DNA for the CDR3 is TGCAGCACTCAGAGGAGGGCGCGGGAGACCCAGTACTTC. The rearrangement uses TRBV29-1 and TRBJ2-5; possible D gene TRBD2, 6 bases. This CDR3 is 13 amino acids long. Germline V lookup: CDR1 SQVTM, CDR2 ANQGSEA. The germline V and J ends were trimmed by 8 bases and 5 bases, with 18 bases remaining between them.

This clonotype was found once. It may be a read error: a sequence one base away is much more abundant. J is TRBJ2-7 and V is TRBV10-3; 11 bases agree with TRBD2. Germline lookup yields CDR1 ENHRY and CDR2 SYGVKD. The CDR3 runs 14 residues. The CDR3 is CAISETSGDYERYF. Written as DNA, the CDR3 is TGTGCCATCAGCGAGACTAGCGGGGACTACGAGCGGTACTTC.

The V gene is TRBV5-4, the J gene TRBJ2-2, with D perhaps given as TRBD1 or TRBD2 (5 bases each). The CDR3 has 13 residues. CDR1 is SGHNT and CDR2 is YYREEE in the germline V gene (reference sequence). V gave up 2 bases and J gave up 7 bases, with 9 bases separating them. The CDR3 reads CASSFGTGGELFF. Here the CDR3 DNA reads TGTGCCAGCAGCTTCGGGACGGGCGGGGAGCTGTTTTTT.

The V gene is TRBV2, the J gene TRBJ1-2; 10 bases align to TRBD1. Germline CDR1 SNHLY, CDR2 FYNNEI. Trimming at V came to 3 bases and at J to 7 bases, leaving 8 bases not matched to a gene. This CDR3 spans 15 amino acids. DNA for the CDR3: TGTGCCAGCAGTGACTCCGTGACAGGGGGCCGTGGCTACACCTTC. Translation: CASSDSVTGGRGYTF. The full variable domain, its missing parts supplied by reference TRBV2 and TRBJ1-2, is EPEVTQTPSHQVTQMGQEVILRCVPISNHLYFYWYRQILGQKVEFLVSFYNNEISEKSEIFDDQFSVERPDGSNFTLKIRSTKLEDSAMYFCASSDSVTGGRGYTFGSGTRLTVV.

This clonotype was seen a handful of times. This chain connects TRBV12-3 or TRBV12-4 to TRBJ2-7; D uncertain. Trimming shortened V by 5 bases and J by 5 bases, and 16 bases separated the two germline ends. This CDR3 comprises 14 residues. The CDR3 coding sequence is TGTGCCAGCAGTATGTCCGCTCAGAAGGACGAGCAGTACTTC. Translating it yields CASSMSAQKDEQYF.